This section outlines one T cell receptor (beta chain) sequence together with its context. Its antigen is still unknown. In the PCR, 60 Vbeta and 13 Jbeta primers were used. TCRdb's table, derived via immunoSEQ multiplex PCR, lists solely in-frame clones and lacks some. The sample has under 250,000 clones, 65% to 85% seen once. These data come from a study of cytomegalovirus exposure and HLA in healthy donors. Between the trimmed V and J ends, which lost 3 bases and 4 bases, there was a span of 12 bases. The germline gives CDR1 SGHVS, CDR2 FQNEAQ. There are 14 residues in the CDR3. General observations from the study: Among TCR beta chains, those listed as cytomegalovirus-associated numbered around 180. Sequencing likely generated an artifact that appeared as a cluster of highly shared sequence variants. Evidence from a later analysis indicated that most CMV-associated TCR beta chains looked HLA-restricted. In a later analysis, TCR beta V- and J-gene trimming showed a link to a missense DCLRE1C variant.

The TCR was taken from a woman aged 30 to 39 in good health and CMV-seronegative. The rearrangement links TRBV7-8 to TRBJ1-1; a weak D match, TRBD1 (6 bases). Sequenced material: PBMCs. The CDR3 reads CASSFQGQGTEAFF. The CDR3 nucleotides are TGTGCCAGCAGCTTCCAGGGGCAAGGCACTGAAGCTTTCTTT.